These T cell receptor beta chains were read from a single sample in a study of blood T cells in healthy people across ages. TCRdb reprocessed the 5' RACE reads via MiXCR and lists one record per CDR3 protein. The sample lists fewer than 1,000,000 distinct CDR3 sequences, 40% to 50% occurring once. What was sequenced was blood. Receptor source: a man between 60 and 75 years old in good health. The CDR3 runs from the conserved cysteine through the conserved F or W. Fields, in order: D gene, J gene, V gene, clone size, CDR3 protein, CDR3 DNA. A D gene is named only where the DNA matches it firmly. Not every row has a clone size; where given, it reads once, few, many or a size class.

d_call: -; j_call: TRBJ2-4; v_call: TRBV6-5; clone_size: -; cdr3_aa: CASHEPLYDKQYF; cdr3_nt: TGTGCCAGCCACGAGCCCCTCTACGATAAGCAGTACTTC
d_call: TRBD2; j_call: TRBJ2-5; v_call: TRBV6-2/TRBV6-3; clone_size: many; cdr3_aa: CASSSLRLAEETQYF; cdr3_nt: TGTGCCAGCAGTTCCCTCCGACTAGCAGAAGAGACCCAGTACTTC
d_call: TRBD1; j_call: TRBJ1-2; v_call: TRBV20-1; clone_size: once; cdr3_aa: CSARDEQGTGWGYTF; cdr3_nt: TGCAGTGCTAGAGATGAGCAAGGGACAGGGTGGGGCTACACCTTC
d_call: -; j_call: TRBJ1-1; v_call: TRBV10-3; clone_size: -; cdr3_aa: CAISESEGSDTEAFF; cdr3_nt: TGTGCCATCAGTGAGTCGGAGGGATCGGACACTGAAGCTTTCTTT
d_call: -; j_call: TRBJ2-7; v_call: TRBV6-6; clone_size: few; cdr3_aa: CASSSSGGGYEQYF; cdr3_nt: TGTGCCAGCAGTTCCTCGGGGGGCGGCTACGAGCAGTACTTC
d_call: TRBD1; j_call: TRBJ1-1; v_call: TRBV2; clone_size: few; cdr3_aa: CASSVTGLRAEAFF; cdr3_nt: TGTGCCAGCAGTGTGACAGGGCTGCGAGCTGAAGCTTTCTTT
d_call: -; j_call: TRBJ1-2; v_call: TRBV28; clone_size: -; cdr3_aa: CASSLLTGSYGYTF; cdr3_nt: TGTGCCAGCAGTTTACTAACAGGATCTTATGGCTACACCTTC
d_call: TRBD1; j_call: TRBJ2-2; v_call: TRBV29-1; clone_size: few; cdr3_aa: CSVEGDSYTGELFF; cdr3_nt: TGCAGCGTTGAAGGGGACAGCTACACCGGGGAGCTGTTTTTT
d_call: TRBD2; j_call: TRBJ2-5; v_call: TRBV5-1; clone_size: few; cdr3_aa: CASSISGVEETQYF; cdr3_nt: TGCGCCAGCAGCATTAGCGGGGTGGAAGAGACCCAGTACTTC
d_call: -; j_call: TRBJ2-2; v_call: TRBV20-1; clone_size: few; cdr3_aa: CSARGLRDPNTGELFF; cdr3_nt: TGCAGTGCTAGGGGTCTGAGGGACCCAAACACCGGGGAGCTGTTTTTT
d_call: -; j_call: TRBJ1-1; v_call: TRBV7-8; clone_size: few; cdr3_aa: CASSVTPGMNTEAFF; cdr3_nt: TGTGCCAGCAGCGTAACCCCGGGAATGAACACTGAAGCTTTCTTT
d_call: TRBD1; j_call: TRBJ1-4; v_call: TRBV4-3; clone_size: many; cdr3_aa: CASSPGQGFGEKLFF; cdr3_nt: TGCGCCAGCAGCCCGGGACAGGGGTTTGGTGAAAAACTGTTTTTT
d_call: TRBD1; j_call: TRBJ2-1; v_call: TRBV5-1; clone_size: -; cdr3_aa: CASSRTGDYNEQFF; cdr3_nt: TGCGCCAGCAGCCGGACAGGAGACTACAATGAGCAGTTCTTC
d_call: -; j_call: TRBJ2-2; v_call: TRBV2; clone_size: many; cdr3_aa: CASSTSWVTGELFF; cdr3_nt: TGTGCCAGCAGTACCTCCTGGGTCACCGGGGAGCTGTTTTTT
d_call: TRBD2; j_call: TRBJ2-1; v_call: TRBV5-1; clone_size: -; cdr3_aa: CASSSTSGGVNEQFF; cdr3_nt: TGCGCCAGCAGCTCGACTAGCGGGGGAGTCAATGAGCAGTTCTTC
d_call: -; j_call: TRBJ2-5; v_call: TRBV7-9; clone_size: -; cdr3_aa: CASSLVGQHNEQYF; cdr3_nt: TGTGCCAGCAGCTTAGTCGGACAGCACAATGAGCAGTACTTC
d_call: TRBD2; j_call: TRBJ2-7; v_call: TRBV6-5; clone_size: -; cdr3_aa: CASSYSRPGTSGGYEQYF; cdr3_nt: TGTGCCAGCAGTTACTCGAGACCAGGGACTAGCGGGGGGTACGAGCAGTACTTC
d_call: -; j_call: TRBJ2-1; v_call: TRBV4-3; clone_size: few; cdr3_aa: CASSQDPIGSGYYNEQFF; cdr3_nt: TGCGCCAGCAGCCAAGATCCGATTGGAAGTGGGTACTACAATGAGCAGTTCTTC
d_call: -; j_call: TRBJ1-4; v_call: TRBV7-9; clone_size: -; cdr3_aa: CASSKPSERDEKLFF; cdr3_nt: TGTGCCAGCAGCAAGCCCTCCGAGAGGGATGAAAAACTGTTTTTT
d_call: TRBD1; j_call: TRBJ2-1; v_call: TRBV5-1; clone_size: -; cdr3_aa: CASSTGATLNEQFF; cdr3_nt: TGCGCCAGCAGTACAGGGGCCACCCTCAATGAGCAGTTCTTC
d_call: -; j_call: TRBJ2-6; v_call: TRBV25-1; clone_size: few; cdr3_aa: CASSEDVGPLSGANVLTF; cdr3_nt: TGTGCCAGCAGTGAAGATGTCGGCCCGCTCTCTGGGGCCAACGTCCTGACTTTC
d_call: -; j_call: TRBJ2-7; v_call: TRBV3-1; clone_size: -; cdr3_aa: CASAGSGSSYEQYF; cdr3_nt: TGTGCCAGCGCAGGAAGTGGAAGCTCCTACGAGCAGTACTTC
d_call: -; j_call: TRBJ2-1; v_call: TRBV29-1; clone_size: -; cdr3_aa: CSAREPSRSYNEQFF; cdr3_nt: TGCAGCGCCCGGGAACCCTCTCGCTCCTACAATGAGCAGTTCTTC
d_call: TRBD1; j_call: TRBJ2-1; v_call: TRBV7-9; clone_size: -; cdr3_aa: CASGTGSSYNEQFF; cdr3_nt: TGTGCCAGCGGGACAGGATCGAGTTACAATGAGCAGTTCTTC
d_call: -; j_call: TRBJ2-3; v_call: TRBV5-4; clone_size: few; cdr3_aa: CASSLDRTTDTQYF; cdr3_nt: TGTGCCAGCAGCTTAGACAGGACCACAGATACGCAGTATTTT
d_call: TRBD2; j_call: TRBJ2-5; v_call: TRBV4-1; clone_size: few; cdr3_aa: CASRPLAGDLYF; cdr3_nt: TGCGCCAGCAGGCCCTTAGCGGGGGACCTGTACTTC
d_call: TRBD1; j_call: TRBJ1-5; v_call: TRBV7-9; clone_size: few; cdr3_aa: CASSSDRILNQPQHF; cdr3_nt: TGTGCCAGCAGCTCGGACAGGATCCTCAATCAGCCCCAGCATTTT
d_call: -; j_call: TRBJ1-2; v_call: TRBV3-1; clone_size: few; cdr3_aa: CASSQATKYYGYTF; cdr3_nt: TGTGCCAGCAGCCAAGCGACAAAGTACTATGGCTACACCTTC
d_call: TRBD1; j_call: TRBJ1-4; v_call: TRBV20-1; clone_size: -; cdr3_aa: CSARTGDPNEKLFF; cdr3_nt: TGCAGTGCTCGAACAGGGGATCCTAATGAAAAACTGTTTTTT
d_call: -; j_call: TRBJ2-1; v_call: TRBV5-6; clone_size: many; cdr3_aa: CASSLDVRYDEQFF; cdr3_nt: TGTGCCAGCAGCTTGGATGTGCGGTACGATGAGCAGTTCTTC
d_call: -; j_call: TRBJ2-1; v_call: TRBV10-3; clone_size: -; cdr3_aa: CAISEREAEQFF; cdr3_nt: TGTGCCATCAGTGAGAGGGAAGCTGAGCAGTTCTTC
d_call: TRBD2; j_call: TRBJ2-3; v_call: TRBV4-1; clone_size: -; cdr3_aa: CASSQVLAGPTDTQYF; cdr3_nt: TGCGCCAGCAGCCAAGTGCTAGCGGGGCCGACAGATACGCAGTATTTT
d_call: -; j_call: TRBJ1-2; v_call: TRBV5-5; clone_size: -; cdr3_aa: CASSLGQTLNGYGYTF; cdr3_nt: TGTGCCAGCAGCTTGGGCCAGACATTAAACGGATATGGCTACACCTTC
d_call: TRBD1; j_call: TRBJ1-2; v_call: TRBV12-3/TRBV12-4; clone_size: few; cdr3_aa: CASTGGNYGYTF; cdr3_nt: TGTGCCAGCACAGGGGGAAACTATGGCTACACCTTC
d_call: TRBD1; j_call: TRBJ1-1; v_call: TRBV5-1; clone_size: -; cdr3_aa: CASSLAGQGSSEAFF; cdr3_nt: TGCGCCAGCAGCTTGGCCGGACAGGGTTCGAGTGAAGCTTTCTTT
d_call: TRBD2; j_call: TRBJ2-7; v_call: TRBV10-2; clone_size: few; cdr3_aa: CASSESVTSGGYEQYF; cdr3_nt: TGCGCCAGCAGTGAGTCAGTGACTAGCGGGGGCTACGAGCAGTACTTC
d_call: -; j_call: TRBJ2-7; v_call: TRBV28; clone_size: -; cdr3_aa: CASAGRMDEQYF; cdr3_nt: TGTGCCAGCGCCGGGCGGATGGACGAGCAGTACTTC
d_call: -; j_call: TRBJ2-4; v_call: TRBV4-3; clone_size: few; cdr3_aa: CASSQGIKNIQYF; cdr3_nt: TGCGCCAGCAGCCAAGGGATAAAAAACATTCAGTACTTC
d_call: -; j_call: TRBJ1-4; v_call: TRBV20-1; clone_size: -; cdr3_aa: CSAREYSNNEKLFF; cdr3_nt: TGCAGTGCTAGAGAATACAGTAATAATGAAAAACTGTTTTTT
d_call: -; j_call: TRBJ2-1; v_call: TRBV4-1; clone_size: -; cdr3_aa: CASSQDGGRNEQFF; cdr3_nt: TGCGCCAGCAGCCAAGACGGGGGGCGCAATGAGCAGTTCTTC
d_call: TRBD1; j_call: TRBJ2-2; v_call: TRBV6-1; clone_size: -; cdr3_aa: CASRQGFANTGELFF; cdr3_nt: TGTGCCAGCAGACAGGGGTTTGCGAACACCGGGGAGCTGTTTTTT
d_call: -; j_call: TRBJ1-4; v_call: TRBV29-1; clone_size: few; cdr3_aa: CSVPIPLGGGELFF; cdr3_nt: TGCAGCGTTCCTATCCCCTTGGGCGGTGGGGAACTGTTTTTT
d_call: -; j_call: TRBJ1-2; v_call: TRBV7-2; clone_size: -; cdr3_aa: CANLGYGYTF; cdr3_nt: TGTGCCAACCTCGGATATGGCTACACCTTC
d_call: TRBD1; j_call: TRBJ2-3; v_call: TRBV4-1; clone_size: few; cdr3_aa: CASSHPRQGFSDTQYF; cdr3_nt: TGCGCCAGCAGCCACCCGCGACAGGGTTTTTCGGATACGCAGTATTTT
d_call: -; j_call: TRBJ2-1; v_call: TRBV7-8; clone_size: -; cdr3_aa: CASSLIVDWGYRKTFHSYNEQFF; cdr3_nt: TGTGCCAGCAGCTTAATAGTGGATTGGGGTTACAGGAAAACCTTCCACTCCTACAATGAGCAGTTCTTC
d_call: TRBD2; j_call: TRBJ2-1; v_call: TRBV7-2; clone_size: -; cdr3_aa: CASSLAGRGEQFF; cdr3_nt: TGTGCCAGCAGCCTAGCGGGGCGCGGTGAGCAGTTCTTC
d_call: TRBD1; j_call: TRBJ2-4; v_call: TRBV18; clone_size: -; cdr3_aa: CASSPKTGTDIQYF; cdr3_nt: TGTGCCAGCTCACCCAAAACCGGGACAGACATTCAGTACTTC
d_call: -; j_call: TRBJ2-4; v_call: TRBV7-8; clone_size: few; cdr3_aa: CASSFAVGGQGAKNIQYF; cdr3_nt: TGTGCCAGCAGCTTTGCCGTCGGGGGCCAGGGAGCCAAAAACATTCAGTACTTC
d_call: TRBD1; j_call: TRBJ2-5; v_call: TRBV3-1; clone_size: -; cdr3_aa: CASSPEQGLETQYF; cdr3_nt: TGTGCCAGCAGCCCAGAACAGGGGTTGGAGACCCAGTACTTC
d_call: TRBD2; j_call: TRBJ2-1; v_call: TRBV10-1; clone_size: -; cdr3_aa: CAKRGAHNEQFF; cdr3_nt: TGCGCGAAGCGGGGGGCCCACAATGAGCAGTTCTTC
d_call: -; j_call: TRBJ2-1; v_call: TRBV11-3; clone_size: -; cdr3_aa: CASSHGRNKETQFF; cdr3_nt: TGTGCCAGCAGCCACGGACGGAATAAAGAGACCCAGTTCTTC
d_call: TRBD2; j_call: TRBJ2-6; v_call: TRBV14; clone_size: once; cdr3_aa: CASSLTSGGANVLTF; cdr3_nt: TGTGCCAGCAGCCTTACTAGCGGGGGGGCCAACGTCCTGACTTTC
d_call: -; j_call: TRBJ2-5; v_call: TRBV15; clone_size: few; cdr3_aa: CATSRDETQYF; cdr3_nt: TGTGCCACCAGCAGAGACGAGACCCAGTACTTC
d_call: -; j_call: TRBJ1-6; v_call: TRBV20-1; clone_size: few; cdr3_aa: CSARDPQANNSPLHF; cdr3_nt: TGCAGTGCTAGAGATCCACAGGCGAACAATTCACCCCTCCACTTT
d_call: TRBD2; j_call: TRBJ2-3; v_call: TRBV24-1; clone_size: few; cdr3_aa: CATSDATSGEADTQYF; cdr3_nt: TGTGCCACCAGTGATGCGACTAGCGGTGAGGCAGATACGCAGTATTTT
d_call: TRBD2; j_call: TRBJ2-3; v_call: TRBV5-5; clone_size: -; cdr3_aa: CASSRLARDTQYF; cdr3_nt: TGTGCCAGCAGCCGACTAGCTAGAGATACGCAGTATTTT
d_call: TRBD2; j_call: TRBJ2-5; v_call: TRBV25-1; clone_size: few; cdr3_aa: CASSELAGRPETQYF; cdr3_nt: TGTGCCAGCAGTGAACTAGCGGGGCGTCCAGAGACCCAGTACTTC